This T cell receptor beta chain appears in the sequencing data of a study of OX40 agonist ivuxolimab in advanced cancers. Study summary: At 0.01 to 10 mg/kg, ivuxolimab was administered intravenously to patients every 2 weeks.

Produced via immunoSEQ multiplex PCR; TCRdb's table is partial and in-frame only. The sample lists under 95,000 clones, around nine tenths occurring once. Only one count was recorded for this clone. The specimen was CD4+ or CD8+ T cells sorted from blood, collected in a trial of the OX40 agonist ivuxolimab. This clonotype originated in an adult with an advanced solid tumor such as melanoma, head and neck, liver or kidney cancer.

CDR3 coding DNA: TGTGCCAGTAGTATGGGACAGGGGAGCTCCTATAATTCACCCCTCCACTTT. It encodes CASSMGQGSSYNSPLHF. The genes are TRBV19 and TRBJ1-6, with 10 nucleotides matching TRBD1. CDR3 length: 17 residues. V shed 3 bases and J 0 bases; nucleotides not matched to a gene: 2. Germline V gene data show CDR1 as LNHDA and CDR2 as SQIVND (reference sequence).